This T cell receptor beta chain was identified during a study of blood T cell repertoires in COVID-19. CDR3 size: 15 residues. V was pared by 3 bases and J by 4 bases, with 7 bases of the junction left unmatched. The germline CDR1 and CDR2 sequences are SQVTM and ANQGSEA. TCRdb's copy holds only in-frame clones and misses some; the assay was immunoSEQ multiplex PCR. The sample contains 250,000 to 400,000 clones, 85% to 90% of which appear only once. The chain joins TRBV29-1 to TRBJ1-1; 11 bases are a match to TRBD1. This clonotype was obtained from a woman aged 25 to 39 with COVID-19, enrolled during active disease. Sequencing was done on a sample of peripheral blood. CDR3 in DNA: TGCAGCGTTGAGGGACAGGGGGGTTTCGGCACTGAAGCTTTCTTT. Its protein product is CSVEGQGGFGTEAFF.